There are a few counts of the clone carrying this TCR beta chain. Antigen specificity is unknown. The method was immunoSEQ multiplex PCR; TCRdb's version includes in-frame clones alone and lacks a portion of them. The sample carries about 18,000 clones, approximately 75% recorded once. The sample belongs to a study of CD4 T cells in relation to SARS-CoV-2 and coronaviruses. Germline CDR1 reads LNHDA; CDR2 reads SQIVND (reference sequence). The CDR3 length is 14 residues. With 5 bases clipped from V and 8 bases from J, the junction kept 4 bases outside the gene matches. The unexposed donors gave CD4+ T cells in about 2010-2018, prior to COVID-19. After 10 to 11 days of culture, CD4+ T cells were isolated. Half the medium was replaced with IL-2 medium on days 3 and 7.

The sequence was obtained from a human donor in good health. The V call is TRBV19, the J call TRBJ1-6; 9 bases are a match to TRBD1. What was sequenced was CD4+ T cells from PBMCs, cultured in vitro. The CDR3 protein is CASSWTGADSPLHF. DNA for the CDR3: TGTGCCAGTAGTTGGACAGGGGCGGATTCACCCCTCCACTTT. The whole variable domain, filled in from reference TRBV19 and TRBJ1-6, reads DGGITQSPKYLFRKEGQNVTLSCEQNLNHDAMYWYRQDPGQGLRLIYYSQIVNDFQKGDIAEGYSVSREKKESFPLTVTSAQKNPTAFYLCASSWTGADSPLHFGNGTRLTVT.